The rows below give T cell receptor beta chains drawn from one sample of a study of cytomegalovirus exposure and HLA in healthy donors. Using immunoSEQ multiplex PCR, the repertoire was profiled, and TCRdb retains in-frame clones only, with some absent. The sample gives 95,000 to 130,000 clones, 8% to 10% of which show up once; less than 4% is in the top ten. Sample: PBMCs. The receptors derive from a man aged 25-40 years in good health and CMV-seronegative. The CDR3 runs from the conserved cysteine through the conserved F or W. Each record gives: CDR3 length, J gene, D gene, clone size, V gene, CDR3 protein, CDR3 DNA. D genes are given only for firm matches. Not all rows give a size; the values are once, few, many and, for expanded clones, a class.

>14|TRBJ2-3|.|.|TRBV5-1
CASSLSSSADTQYF
TGCGCCAGCAGCTTGAGCTCGAGCGCAGATACGCAGTATTTT
>14|TRBJ2-7|TRBD1|.|TRBV11-3
CASSLGGTGNEQYF
TGTGCCAGCAGCTTAGGTGGGACAGGGAACGAGCAGTACTTC
>15|TRBJ1-4|.|few|TRBV5-6
CASSFRGSTNEKLFF
TGTGCCAGCAGCTTCAGGGGAAGCACTAATGAAAAACTGTTTTTT
>15|TRBJ2-1|.|.|TRBV19
CASSIGVPHYNEQFF
TGTGCCAGTAGTATCGGGGTCCCCCATTACAATGAGCAGTTCTTC
>15|TRBJ2-1|TRBD1|few|TRBV7-6
CASSLDRAGYNEQFF
TGTGCCAGCAGCCTGGACAGGGCGGGGTACAATGAGCAGTTCTTC
>14|TRBJ1-5|TRBD1|.|TRBV25-1
CASRETGNNQPQHF
TGTGCCAGCAGGGAGACAGGGAACAATCAGCCCCAGCATTTT
>13|TRBJ1-2|TRBD1|.|TRBV28
CASRPGGNYGYTF
TGTGCCAGCAGGCCAGGGGGGAATTACGGCTACACCTTC
>16|TRBJ2-4|.|.|TRBV5-4
CASSLGREVLKNIQYF
TGTGCCAGCAGCTTGGGTAGGGAGGTACTCAAAAACATTCAGTACTTC
>13|TRBJ2-5|.|.|TRBV29-1
CSVPTRTGETQYF
TGCAGCGTTCCCACACGCACGGGGGAGACCCAGTACTTC
>16|TRBJ2-5|TRBD1|.|TRBV10-1
CASSESGTGGQETQYF
TGCGCCAGCAGTGAGTCGGGGACAGGGGGCCAAGAGACCCAGTACTTC
>15|TRBJ2-3|TRBD1|few|TRBV28
CASSSPGQGPYTQYF
TGTGCCAGCAGTTCCCCGGGACAGGGTCCATATACGCAGTATTTT
>13|TRBJ2-7|.|.|TRBV2
CASSDRLSYEQYF
TGTGCCAGCAGTGACCGACTCTCCTACGAGCAGTACTTC
>15|TRBJ2-2|.|few|TRBV28
CASSLLGEEGGELFF
TGTGCCAGCAGTTTATTGGGGGAGGAGGGCGGGGAGCTGTTTTTT
>15|TRBJ2-3|TRBD2|.|TRBV27
CASSLFGGISDTQYF
TGTGCCAGCAGTTTATTCGGGGGGATCTCAGATACGCAGTATTTT
>17|TRBJ1-1|.|few|TRBV7-9
CASSRGGGGRGNTEAFF
TGTGCCAGCAGCCGGGGGGGAGGGGGGCGAGGGAACACTGAAGCTTTCTTT
>14|TRBJ2-5|.|few|TRBV11-2
CASSSNRVTKTQYF
TGTGCCAGCAGCTCAAACAGGGTAACAAAGACCCAGTACTTC
>12|TRBJ2-1|.|.|TRBV7-9
CASSLRRGEQFF
TGTGCCAGCAGCTTGAGGCGTGGTGAGCAGTTCTTC
>13|TRBJ1-2|TRBD1|.|TRBV7-8
CASSNDRGYGYTF
TGTGCCAGCAGCAACGACAGGGGGTATGGCTACACCTTC
>15|TRBJ2-2|.|few|TRBV19
CASSRQGTNTGELFF
TGTGCCAGTAGTCGACAAGGAACGAACACCGGGGAGCTGTTTTTT
>13|TRBJ1-2|.|few|TRBV7-9
CASSLQGFYGYTF
TGTGCCAGCAGCTTACAGGGCTTCTATGGCTACACCTTC
>11|TRBJ2-3|.|few|TRBV20-1
CSAIQADTQYF
TGCAGTGCGATACAAGCAGATACGCAGTATTTT
>15|TRBJ1-2|.|.|TRBV21-1
CAGPSLTGERYGYTF
TGTGCCGGGCCTTCCTTGACAGGGGAGAGGTATGGCTACACCTTC
>14|TRBJ2-7|.|.|TRBV5-1
CASRRGQTSYEQYF
TGCGCCAGCAGGCGGGGACAGACATCCTACGAGCAGTACTTC
>13|TRBJ2-5|.|few|TRBV18
CASGTGYQETQYF
TGTGCCAGCGGCACAGGGTACCAAGAGACCCAGTACTTC
>15|TRBJ2-5|TRBD2|few|TRBV10-1
CASSGGREGQETQYF
TGCGCCAGCAGTGGAGGGCGGGAGGGCCAAGAGACCCAGTACTTC
>13|TRBJ2-7|.|.|TRBV2
CASSEVGANEQYF
TGTGCCAGCAGTGAGGTGGGAGCGAACGAGCAGTACTTC
>15|TRBJ1-2|.|few|TRBV5-1
CASRDDSGTNYGYTF
TGCGCCAGCAGAGATGATTCGGGGACTAACTATGGCTACACCTTC
>15|TRBJ2-7|TRBD1|.|TRBV6-5
CASSYGTGRSYEQYF
TGTGCCAGCAGTTACGGGACAGGTAGATCCTACGAGCAGTACTTC
>15|TRBJ2-1|.|.|TRBV6-5
CASSYGGLMDNEQFF
TGTGCCAGCAGTTACGGAGGGCTCATGGACAATGAGCAGTTCTTC
>12|TRBJ1-5|TRBD1|few|TRBV28
CASNTGGQPQHF
TGTGCCAGCAATACAGGGGGTCAGCCCCAGCATTTT
>12|TRBJ2-7|.|.|TRBV6-5
CASRTTGREQYF
TGTGCCAGCAGAACCACAGGGCGCGAGCAGTACTTC
>16|TRBJ2-1|TRBD2|few|TRBV9
CASSAGGGSSYNEQFF
TGTGCCAGCAGCGCTGGGGGGGGAAGCTCCTACAATGAGCAGTTCTTC
>15|TRBJ1-5|.|.|TRBV19
CASSIPAGGNQPQHF
TGTGCCAGTAGTATCCCGGCGGGGGGCAATCAGCCCCAGCATTTT
>14|TRBJ2-5|.|.|TRBV19
CASSHSRGPETQYF
TGTGCCAGTAGTCATTCCAGGGGACCCGAGACCCAGTACTTC
>13|TRBJ2-7|.|.|TRBV27
CASSQANPYEQYF
TGTGCCAGCAGTCAGGCGAACCCCTACGAGCAGTACTTC
>14|TRBJ1-1|.|.|TRBV19
CASSVLAANTEAFF
TGTGCCAGTAGTGTATTGGCGGCGAACACTGAAGCTTTCTTT
>11|TRBJ1-1|.|few|TRBV10-2
CASSRNREAFF
TGCGCCAGCAGTCGTAACAGAGAAGCTTTCTTT
>18|TRBJ2-3|TRBD1|few|TRBV10-3
CAISESYRDRASTDTQYF
TGTGCCATCAGTGAGTCTTATCGGGACAGGGCGAGCACAGATACGCAGTATTTT
>18|TRBJ2-5|.|.|TRBV28
CASSKLRTGGGSGETQYF
TGTGCCAGCAGTAAATTGAGAACAGGGGGGGGAAGTGGGGAGACCCAGTACTTC
>15|TRBJ1-4|TRBD1|.|TRBV7-2
CASSLQGATNEKLFF
TGTGCCAGCAGCTTACAGGGGGCGACTAATGAAAAACTGTTTTTT
>16|TRBJ2-5|TRBD1|.|TRBV11-2
CASSTSQGALGETQYF
TGTGCCAGCAGCACATCACAGGGGGCGCTTGGAGAGACCCAGTACTTC
>14|TRBJ2-1|.|few|TRBV4-1
CASSQDDYYNEQFF
TGCGCCAGCAGCCAAGATGACTATTACAATGAGCAGTTCTTC
>18|TRBJ2-1|TRBD2|.|TRBV7-8
CASSLGRTSPSKYNEQFF
TGTGCCAGCAGCTTAGGTCGGACTAGCCCGAGTAAATACAATGAGCAGTTCTTC
>14|TRBJ2-1|.|.|TRBV2
CASSTIRQGNEQFF
TGTGCCAGCAGTACCATCCGCCAGGGAAATGAGCAGTTCTTC
>11|TRBJ1-5|.|.|TRBV19
CASSEGEPQHF
TGTGCCAGTAGTGAGGGTGAGCCCCAGCATTTT
>13|TRBJ2-5|.|few|TRBV6-5
CASSYGRQETQYF
TGTGCCAGCAGTTATGGCAGACAAGAGACCCAGTACTTC
>15|TRBJ2-3|.|few|TRBV9
CASSVGQGSTDTQYF
TGTGCCAGCAGCGTAGGGCAGGGGAGCACAGATACGCAGTATTTT
>15|TRBJ1-5|.|.|TRBV9
CASSVAAGGDQPQHF
TGTGCCAGCAGCGTAGCTGCGGGGGGAGATCAGCCCCAGCATTTT
>15|TRBJ1-6|.|.|TRBV5-6
CASSSPLGSGSPLHF
TGTGCCAGCAGCTCCCCGCTCGGAAGCGGTTCACCCCTCCACTTT